Sequencing of this T cell receptor beta chain was carried out in a study of T cells in Graves' hyperthyroidism and ophthalmopathy. Overall study results and limits: Ophthalmopathy was model-predicted a median roughly 6.2 months pre-onset. Most thyroid-expanded clonotypes above 0.001 were also found in blood.

Concerning this clonotype: The antigen is unknown. A much larger clone sits a single nucleotide away, making a read error possible.

Germline CDR1 GTSNPN, CDR2 SVGIG (reference sequence). CDR3 size: 13 residues. The study excluded patients with uncontrolled infection, other autoimmune disease, pregnancy or lactation. There were TCR beta CDR3 regions amplified from RNA transcripts. The primer set for the first-round RT-PCR of the TCR CDR3 was HTBI. From the multiplex PCR reads, TCRdb called clonotypes with MiXCR, one entry per CDR3 protein. This table has over 500,000 distinct CDR3 sequences, 15% to 20% appearing once. The V call is TRBV30, the J call TRBJ2-7, with TRBD1 as a possible D gene (6 bases). Sequencing was carried out using blood. This sequence originates from a woman in her twenties or thirties with Graves' ophthalmopathy. The CDR3 region has the DNA TGTGCCTGGAGTGGGCCAGGGGCCTACGAGCGGTACTTC. Protein: CAWSGPGAYERYF.